This T cell receptor (beta chain) emerged from a study of T cell clonotyping in hematopoietic cell transplantation. In its sample, this clone was seen once. Antigen unknown. Study findings and constraints: Cells were unsorted, so CD4 and CD8 contributions were not separated. After transplant, recipient diversity fell while pathologically expanded clonotypes grew through day 180.

The data were produced by immunoSEQ multiplex PCR, yet TCRdb's version contains in-frame clones alone and is incomplete. The repertoire holds over 5,000 clones, approximately 70% seen once, with about 26% in the top ten. Germline lookup yields CDR1 MNHEY and CDR2 SVGAGI. Trimming removed 6 bases at V and 2 bases at J, with 16 bases between. This CDR3 has 15 residues. The sample in question was PBMCs, obtained 180 days after allogeneic stem cell transplant. This sequence originates from a male patient between 50 and 60 years old who had an allogeneic stem cell transplant from an unrelated donor, so the T cells may come from the graft donor. Some clones in this sample may be carry-over from other donors' samples. The chain joins TRBV6-5 to TRBJ1-2; perhaps TRBD1 as D (6 bases). As DNA, the CDR3 is TGTGCCAGCAGCCTTTACTCCCAGGGGAACTATGGCTACACCTTC. This codes for CASSLYSQGNYGYTF.